Here is one T cell receptor beta chain with its context. CDR1 KGHDR and CDR2 SFDVKD come from the germline V gene. Trimming shortened V by 7 bases and J by 0 bases, and 15 bases separated the two germline ends. The CDR3 contains 16 residues. Original analysis: The assay estimated nucleated cells by amplifying reference gene primers. Clones were read by immunoSEQ multiplex PCR, and TCRdb kept only the in-frame ones, dropping some. Clone size and V and J calls were adopted from that table, with D and trimming inferred from the DNA. The data contain 200,000 to 250,000 clones, approximately 86% of them singletons. The entry originates in a study of blood T cell repertoires in COVID-19. Study as a whole: There were acute and convalescent COVID-19 samples, and they came from the United States, Italy and Spain. The analysed material was cDNA or gDNA that came from T cells, B-cell-depleted T cells, or PBMCs.

The chain uses TRBV24-1 and TRBJ1-5, with D possibly being TRBD1 (5 bases). The sample consisted of peripheral blood. The source is an elderly woman with acute or convalescent COVID-19. The CDR3 DNA follows: TGTGCCACCAGCGATACGGGGGGAAATAGCAATCAGCCCCAGCATTTT. It translates to CATSDTGGNSNQPQHF.